This T cell receptor beta chain emerged from a study of human T cells and chemical hapten exposure. Germline assignment: CDR1 SGHAT and CDR2 FQNNGV. The CDR3 length is 13 residues. V was pared by 1 base and J by 4 bases, with 8 bases between. Whole-study findings and limits: Significantly more large CDR3 similarity clusters were formed by expanded TCRs than by controls.

Each CDR3 protein is one row after TCRdb ran MiXCR on the RACE reads. The top ten hold 3.1% of the sample, which has roughly 100,000 distinct CDR3 sequences, less than 14% seen once. Regarding time point: pre-sensitization, week 0. The treatment: therapeutic diphenylcyclopropenone sensitization with weekly scalp DPC. This clonotype was found a few times. No antigen is known for it. The rearrangement joins TRBV11-2 to TRBJ2-7; the D is unclear. The receptor was derived from a woman in her sixties or seventies with alopecia areata. Some clones in this sample may be carry-over from other donors' samples. This material consisted of whole blood, taken in connection with sensitization to the hapten diphenylcyclopropenone (DPC). The DNA of the CDR3 is TGTGCCAGCAGCTTAGCACAATTTTACGAGCAGTACTTC. The encoded protein is CASSLAQFYEQYF.